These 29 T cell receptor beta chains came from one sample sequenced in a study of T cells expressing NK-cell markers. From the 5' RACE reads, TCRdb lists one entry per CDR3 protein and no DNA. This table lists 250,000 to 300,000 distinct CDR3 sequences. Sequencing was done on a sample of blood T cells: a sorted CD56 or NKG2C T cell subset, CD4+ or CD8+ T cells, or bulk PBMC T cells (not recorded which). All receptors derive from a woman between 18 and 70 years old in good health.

The CDR3 spells CSANPGGKYGEQFF. The V gene is TRBV20-1, the J gene TRBJ2-1; TCRdb reports TRBD1, a call that lacks DNA to check it against. CDR1 and CDR2 (germline): DFQATT, SNEGSKA (reference sequence). The CDR3 loop spans 14 amino acids.

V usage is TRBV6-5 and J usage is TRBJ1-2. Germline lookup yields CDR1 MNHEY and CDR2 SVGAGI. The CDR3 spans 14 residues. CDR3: CASSYSTGPYGYTF.

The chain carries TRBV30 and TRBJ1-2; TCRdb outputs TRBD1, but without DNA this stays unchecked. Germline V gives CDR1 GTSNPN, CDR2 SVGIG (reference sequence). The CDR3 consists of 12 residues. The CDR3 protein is CAWAGQGYGYTF.

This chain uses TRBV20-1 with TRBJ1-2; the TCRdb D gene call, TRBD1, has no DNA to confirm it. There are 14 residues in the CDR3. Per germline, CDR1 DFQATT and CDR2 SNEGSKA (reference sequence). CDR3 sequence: CSATPPGDNYGYTF.

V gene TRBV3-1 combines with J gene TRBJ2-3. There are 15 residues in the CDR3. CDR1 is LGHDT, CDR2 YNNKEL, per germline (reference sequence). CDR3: CASSHYNGRTDTQYF.

The CDR3 spells CASSSSGPWLDTQYF. This chain links TRBV9 with TRBJ2-3; TCRdb's D call of TRBD1 is untestable without DNA. The CDR3 consists of 15 residues. Germline V gene data show CDR1 as SGDLS and CDR2 as YYNGEE.

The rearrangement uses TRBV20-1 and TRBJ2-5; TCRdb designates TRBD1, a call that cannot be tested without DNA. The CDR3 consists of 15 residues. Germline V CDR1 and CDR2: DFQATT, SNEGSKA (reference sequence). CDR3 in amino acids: CSADTGQGKQETQYF.

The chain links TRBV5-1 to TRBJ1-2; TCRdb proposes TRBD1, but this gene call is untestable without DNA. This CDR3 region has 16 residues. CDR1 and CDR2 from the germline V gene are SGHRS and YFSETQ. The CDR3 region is CASSSGGSPSVHGYTF.

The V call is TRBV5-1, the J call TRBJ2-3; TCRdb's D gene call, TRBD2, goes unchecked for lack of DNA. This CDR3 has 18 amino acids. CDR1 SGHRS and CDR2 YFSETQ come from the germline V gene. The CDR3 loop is CASSLVLAGGPESDTQYF.

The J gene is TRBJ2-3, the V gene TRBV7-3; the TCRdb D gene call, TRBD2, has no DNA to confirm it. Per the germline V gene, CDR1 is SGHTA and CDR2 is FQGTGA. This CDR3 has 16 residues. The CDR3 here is CASSLRVGGPPDTQYF.

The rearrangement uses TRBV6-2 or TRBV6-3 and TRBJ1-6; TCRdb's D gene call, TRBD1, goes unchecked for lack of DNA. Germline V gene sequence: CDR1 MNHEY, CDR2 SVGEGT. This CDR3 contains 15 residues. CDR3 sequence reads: CASLPGGQGIGALHF.

The CDR3 sequence: CASSGRASTDTQYF. V is TRBV5-1 and J is TRBJ2-3. Germline assignment: CDR1 SGHRS and CDR2 YFSETQ. The CDR3 extends over 14 amino acids.

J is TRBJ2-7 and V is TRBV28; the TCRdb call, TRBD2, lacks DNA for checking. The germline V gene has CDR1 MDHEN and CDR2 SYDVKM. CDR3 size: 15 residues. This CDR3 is CASSSRTSRLYEQYF.

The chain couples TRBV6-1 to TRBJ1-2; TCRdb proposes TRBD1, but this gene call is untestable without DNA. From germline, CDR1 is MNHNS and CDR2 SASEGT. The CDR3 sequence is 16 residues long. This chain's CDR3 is CASTRGGGGEGYGYTF.

The CDR3 sequence is CSVDYSREQYF. The rearrangement links TRBV29-1 to TRBJ2-7. Germline CDR1 is SQVTM and CDR2 is ANQGSEA. The CDR3 loop spans 11 amino acids.

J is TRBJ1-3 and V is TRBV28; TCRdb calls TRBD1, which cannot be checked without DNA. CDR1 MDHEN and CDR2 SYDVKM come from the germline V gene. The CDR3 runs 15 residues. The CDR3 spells CASSPLLGNGNTIYF.

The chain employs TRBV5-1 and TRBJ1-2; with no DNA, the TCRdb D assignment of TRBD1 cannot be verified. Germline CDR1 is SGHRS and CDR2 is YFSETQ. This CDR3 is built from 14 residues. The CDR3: CASSRTGDNYGYTF.

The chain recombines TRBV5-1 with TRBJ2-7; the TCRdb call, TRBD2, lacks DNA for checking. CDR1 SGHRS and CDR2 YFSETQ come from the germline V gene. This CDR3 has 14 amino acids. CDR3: CASSLLGNAYEQYF.

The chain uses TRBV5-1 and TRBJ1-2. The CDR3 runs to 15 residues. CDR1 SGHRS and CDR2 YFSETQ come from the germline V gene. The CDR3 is CASSLAQGSAYGYTF.

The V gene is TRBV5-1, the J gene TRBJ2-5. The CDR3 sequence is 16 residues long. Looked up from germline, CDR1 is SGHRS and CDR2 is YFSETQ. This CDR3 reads CASSLIGRQVGETQYF.

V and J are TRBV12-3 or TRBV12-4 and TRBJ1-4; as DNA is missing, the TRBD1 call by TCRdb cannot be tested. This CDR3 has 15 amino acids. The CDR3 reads CASSSRGRSNEKLFF.

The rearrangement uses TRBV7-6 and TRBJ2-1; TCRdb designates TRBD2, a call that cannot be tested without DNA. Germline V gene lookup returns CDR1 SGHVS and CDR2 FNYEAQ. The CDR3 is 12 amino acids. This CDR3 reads CASSPSGTGQFF.

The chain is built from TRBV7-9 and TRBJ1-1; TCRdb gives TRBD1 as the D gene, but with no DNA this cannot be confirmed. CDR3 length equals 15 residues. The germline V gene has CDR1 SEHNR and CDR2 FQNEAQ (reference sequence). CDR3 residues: CASSLVGSGNTEAFF. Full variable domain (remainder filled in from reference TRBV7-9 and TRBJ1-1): DTGVSQNPRHKITKRGQNVTFRCDPISEHNRLYWYRQTLGQGPEFLTYFQNEAQLEKSRLLSDRFSAERPKGSFSTLEIQRTEQGDSAMYLCASSLVGSGNTEAFFGQGTRLTVV.

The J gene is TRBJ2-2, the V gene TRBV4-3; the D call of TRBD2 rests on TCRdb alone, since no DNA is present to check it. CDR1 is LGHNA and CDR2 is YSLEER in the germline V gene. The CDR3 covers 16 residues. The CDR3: CASSKDAAGNTGELFF.

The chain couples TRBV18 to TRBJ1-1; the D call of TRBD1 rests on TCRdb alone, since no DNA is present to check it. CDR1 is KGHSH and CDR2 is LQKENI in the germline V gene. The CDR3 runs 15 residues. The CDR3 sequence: CASSPAAGGGTEAFF.

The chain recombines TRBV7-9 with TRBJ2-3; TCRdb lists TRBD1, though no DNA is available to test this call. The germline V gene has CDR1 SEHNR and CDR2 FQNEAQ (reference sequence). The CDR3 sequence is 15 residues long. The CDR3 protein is CASSSGDRVIDTQYF.

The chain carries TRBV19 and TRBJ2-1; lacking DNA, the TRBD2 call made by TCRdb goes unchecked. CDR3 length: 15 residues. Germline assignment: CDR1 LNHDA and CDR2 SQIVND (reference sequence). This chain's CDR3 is CASSPGTRGGNEQFF.

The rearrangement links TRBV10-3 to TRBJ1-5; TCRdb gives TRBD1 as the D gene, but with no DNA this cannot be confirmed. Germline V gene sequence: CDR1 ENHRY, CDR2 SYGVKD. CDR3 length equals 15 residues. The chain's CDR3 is CAISEGDRVNQPQHF.

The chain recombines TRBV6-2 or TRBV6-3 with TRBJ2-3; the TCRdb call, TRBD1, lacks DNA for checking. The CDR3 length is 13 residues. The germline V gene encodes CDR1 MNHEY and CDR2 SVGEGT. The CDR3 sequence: CASPGTATDTQYF.